What follows describes a single T cell receptor beta chain. Germline V lookup: CDR1 GTSNPN, CDR2 SVGIG (reference sequence). CDR3 length: 12 amino acids. The J segment lost 7 bases and the V segment lost 0 bases, leaving 2 bases of the junction unmatched. These data originate in a study of cytomegalovirus exposure and HLA in healthy donors. Use of 60 Vbeta and 13 Jbeta primers characterized the PCR. The repertoire was sequenced with immunoSEQ multiplex PCR; TCRdb's copy has only in-frame clones and lacks some. The sample lists 150,000 to 200,000 clones, about four fifths occurring once. This chain connects TRBV30 to TRBJ1-2; TRBD1 aligns across 7 bases. The sequence derives from a boy younger than 18 in good health and CMV-seronegative. Sequencing input: PBMCs. CDR3 sequence reads: CAWSVQGPGYTF. The CDR3 nucleotides are TGTGCCTGGAGTGTACAGGGGCCTGGCTACACCTTC.